This passage covers 31 T cell receptor beta chains from one sample sequenced in a study of cytomegalovirus exposure and HLA in healthy donors. PCR amplification relied on 60 Vbeta primers (plus 13 Jbeta primers). The assay was immunoSEQ multiplex PCR, and TCRdb's table has in-frame clones only and misses some. This table has more than 85,000 clones, over 60% appearing once. Sequencing was carried out using PBMCs. These receptors all stem from a woman in her 30s in good health and CMV-seronegative.

This CDR3 reads CASSPTTGRQTQYF. DNA for the CDR3: TGTGCCAGCTCACCAACTACAGGGCGGCAGACCCAGTACTTC. The V and J genes are TRBV18 and TRBJ2-5; weak D call: TRBD1 (6 bases). The CDR3 totals 14 residues. CDR1 is KGHSH and CDR2 is LQKENI in the germline V gene. The V end was cut by 2 bases, the J end by 6 bases, with 13 bases between. The whole variable domain, remainder taken from reference TRBV18 and TRBJ2-5, is NAGVMQNPRHLVRRRGQEARLRCSPMKGHSHVYWYRQLPEEGLKFMVYLQKENIIDESGMPKERFSAEFPKEGPSILRIQQVVRGDSAAYFCASSPTTGRQTQYFGPGTRLLVL.

V and J are TRBV9 and TRBJ2-6, with D maybe TRBD1 (6 bases). V lost 3 bases, J lost 0 bases, and 16 bases lay in between. This CDR3 is 18 amino acids long. Germline loops: CDR1 SGDLS, CDR2 YYNGEE. The CDR3 DNA reads TGTGCCAGCAGCGCCCGGGACACCAGATTCTCTGGGGCCAACGTCCTGACTTTC. Protein sequence: CASSARDTRFSGANVLTF.

The CDR3 protein is CASSSNGQETQYF. The CDR3, as DNA: TGCGCCAGCAGCTCCAACGGGCAAGAGACCCAGTACTTC. The rearrangement links TRBV5-1 to TRBJ2-5; D unresolved. V lost 3 bases to trimming and J lost 2 bases, with 8 bases between them. Germline V gene data show CDR1 as SGHRS and CDR2 as YFSETQ. The CDR3 covers 13 residues.

J is TRBJ2-7 and V is TRBV5-6; D is undetermined. This CDR3 contains 13 residues. Germline V gives CDR1 SGHDT, CDR2 YYEEEE. Trimming took 0 bases from V and 0 from J, leaving 4 bases between them. CDR3 in amino acids: CASSLAGSYEQYF. The DNA for the CDR3 is TGTGCCAGCAGCTTGGCGGGCTCCTACGAGCAGTACTTC.

The J gene is TRBJ1-3, the V gene TRBV29-1; no firm D call. This CDR3 region has 12 residues. Germline V gene data show CDR1 as SQVTM and CDR2 as ANQGSEA. With 5 bases removed from V and 6 bases from J, the gap between germline ends came to 11 bases. The CDR3, as DNA: TGCAGCGTTTTCCTACCCGAAAACACCATATATTTT. Residues: CSVFLPENTIYF.

This sequence joins TRBV13 and TRBJ1-1; D call uncertain. Germline V lookup: CDR1 PRHDT, CDR2 FYEKMQ (reference sequence). Trimming took 5 bases from V and 1 from J, leaving 8 bases between them. This CDR3 contains 13 residues. CDR3 loop: CASSKTENTEAFF. For the CDR3, the DNA is TGTGCCAGCAGCAAAACAGAGAACACTGAAGCTTTCTTT.

This clone has more than one count but fewer than ten. J is TRBJ2-3 and V is TRBV7-8; 10 bases map to TRBD2. CDR3 length equals 13 residues. With 11 bases clipped from V and 5 bases from J, the junction kept 7 bases outside the gene matches. Germline CDR1 reads SGHVS; CDR2 reads FQNEAQ. The CDR3 spells CAGASGSGDTQYF. The CDR3 nucleotides are TGTGCCGGTGCTAGCGGGAGTGGAGATACGCAGTATTTT. The full variable domain, completed using reference TRBV7-8 and TRBJ2-3, is GAGVSQSPRYKVAKRGQDVALRCDPISGHVSLFWYQQALGQGPEFLTYFQNEAQLDKSGLPSDRFFAERPEGSVSTLKIQRTQQEDSAVYLCAGASGSGDTQYFGPGTRLTVL.

V gene TRBV5-1 combines with J gene TRBJ1-4; D is unclear. This CDR3 has 15 residues. Germline CDR1 and CDR2: SGHRS and YFSETQ. V lost 0 bases to trimming and J lost 7 bases, with 13 bases between them. DNA for the CDR3: TGCGCCAGCAGCTTGGACCCACTGAGGAGTGAAAAACTGTTTTTT. It is translated as CASSLDPLRSEKLFF.

The CDR3 bases are TGCGCCAGCAGCCAAGAAACGTACGATAGAAATGAAAAACTGTTTTTT. Translation gives CASSQETYDRNEKLFF. The rearrangement links TRBV4-3 to TRBJ1-4; D not certain. The CDR3 runs to 16 residues. Trimming took 0 bases from V and 5 from J, leaving 13 bases between them. CDR1 and CDR2 from the germline V gene are LGHNA and YSLEER.

This clone was recorded only once. The chain couples TRBV11-2 to TRBJ1-2; D uncertain. V dropped 1 base and J dropped 3 bases, with 9 bases sitting between them. The CDR3 has 14 residues. Germline CDR1 SGHAT, CDR2 FQNNGV. CDR3 residues: CASSLVGADYGYTF. In nucleotides, the CDR3 is TGTGCCAGCAGCTTAGTGGGAGCCGACTATGGCTACACCTTC.

The rearrangement uses TRBV29-1 and TRBJ1-1; 8 positions match TRBD1. Germline lookup yields CDR1 SQVTM and CDR2 ANQGSEA. V shed 3 bases, J shed 1 base, and the junction held 4 bases outside the gene matches. The CDR3 spans 14 residues. Written as DNA, the CDR3 is TGCAGCGTTGACCCAACAGGGGGGAACACTGAAGCTTTCTTT. Translating gives CSVDPTGGNTEAFF.

The chain employs TRBV28 and TRBJ1-4, with TRBD1 matching 10 bases. The V gene end was trimmed by 4 bases and the J gene end by 8 bases; junction bases not matched to a gene: 10. This CDR3 has 16 residues. CDR1 and CDR2 from the germline V gene are MDHEN and SYDVKM. CDR3 sequence (DNA): TGTGCCAGCAGTTACACGACAGGGGGCGTGGAGGAAAAACTGTTTTTT. Protein sequence: CASSYTTGGVEEKLFF.

Only one count was recorded for this clone. The chain recombines TRBV7-2 with TRBJ2-2, with D tentatively TRBD1 (6 bases). Germline CDR1 is SGHTA and CDR2 is FQGNSA. With 6 bases removed from V and 1 base from J, the gap between germline ends came to 18 bases. The CDR3 is 17 amino acids. For the CDR3, the DNA is TGTGCCAGCAGTCGAACCTCAGGGGTCGGGAACACCGGGGAGCTGTTTTTT. As protein: CASSRTSGVGNTGELFF.

J is TRBJ2-7 and V is TRBV6-6; TRBD1 matches 11 bases. The CDR3 is 13 residues long. Trimming removed 6 bases from V and 6 bases from J; junction bases left unmatched: 4. CDR1 is MNHNY, CDR2 SVGAGI, per germline (reference sequence). This CDR3 is CASRRDRGGEQYF. CDR3 bases: TGTGCCAGCAGAAGGGACAGGGGGGGCGAGCAGTACTTC.

This sequence joins TRBV1 and TRBJ2-7; TRBD1 is the table's D call, not checked against the DNA. TRBV1 is classified as a pseudogene. This CDR3 comprises 16 residues. CDR3 bases: TGCACCAGCAGCCTTCTTAGTATGGGGCGCAACTACGAGCAGTACTTC. The encoded protein is CTSSLLSMGRNYEQYF.

CDR3 sequence: CASSLEQNNQPQHF. The CDR3 region has the DNA TGTGCCAGCAGCTTGGAACAGAACAATCAGCCCCAGCATTTT. The rearrangement uses TRBV5-6 and TRBJ1-5, with D unclear. The V gene's germline CDR1 is SGHDT and CDR2 YYEEEE. The CDR3 covers 14 residues. Trimming removed 0 bases from V and 3 bases from J, with 7 bases in between. Drawing the rest from reference TRBV5-6 and TRBJ1-5, the complete variable domain is DAGVTQSPTHLIKTRGQQVTLRCSPKSGHDTVSWYQQALGQGPQFIFQYYEEEERQRGNFPDRFSGHQFPNYSSELNVNALLLGDSALYLCASSLEQNNQPQHFGDGTRLSIL.

The chain is built from TRBV28 and TRBJ1-6; D possibly corresponds to TRBD1 (6 bases). This CDR3 has 15 residues. Germline V gives CDR1 MDHEN, CDR2 SYDVKM. The ends were cut back, 8 bases at V and 2 bases at J, with 13 bases in the middle. The CDR3 DNA reads as TGTGCCAGCCGGGACACACTCCCCTATAATTCACCCCTCCACTTT. This codes for CASRDTLPYNSPLHF.

The rearrangement uses TRBV16 and TRBJ2-6; D not resolved. There are 16 residues in the CDR3. The germline V and J ends were trimmed by 0 bases and 0 bases, with 6 bases remaining between them. Germline V gene sequence: CDR1 KGHSY, CDR2 FQNENV. The CDR3 sequence is CASSQSGTSGANVLTF. CDR3 in DNA: TGTGCCAGCAGCCAATCGGGCACCTCTGGGGCCAACGTCCTGACTTTC.

The chain links TRBV11-3 to TRBJ2-1; TRBD2 matches at 10 bases. V trimming: 5 bases; J trimming: 6 bases; junction bases outside the gene matches: 1. Germline V CDR1 and CDR2: SGHNT, YENEEA. The CDR3 spans 13 residues. CDR3 sequence: CASSPSGGNEQFF. CDR3 nucleotide sequence: TGTGCCAGCAGCCCTAGCGGGGGCAATGAGCAGTTCTTC.

This chain links TRBV5-4 with TRBJ1-6; D may be TRBD1 (6 bases). Germline CDR1 is SGHNT and CDR2 is YYREEE (reference sequence). V shed 1 base and J shed 5 bases, with 10 bases lying between them. The CDR3 sequence is 15 residues long. This CDR3 reads CASSLSGANNSPLHF. CDR3 sequence (DNA): TGTGCCAGCAGCTTGTCAGGGGCAAATAATTCACCCCTCCACTTT. Full variable domain (missing parts from reference TRBV5-4 and TRBJ1-6): ETGVTQSPTHLIKTRGQQVTLRCSSQSGHNTVSWYQQALGQGPQFIFQYYREEENGRGNFPPRFSGLQFPNYSSELNVNALELDDSALYLCASSLSGANNSPLHFGNGTRLTVT.

Only a few counts were recorded for this clone. This chain links TRBV28 with TRBJ1-4; D not certain. The CDR3 is made up of 15 amino acids. Germline V lookup: CDR1 MDHEN, CDR2 SYDVKM. The germline V and J ends were trimmed by 8 bases and 0 bases, with 13 bases remaining between them. CDR3 amino acids: CASWSRAATNEKLFF. The CDR3 DNA follows: TGTGCCAGCTGGAGTCGAGCAGCAACTAATGAAAAACTGTTTTTT. Filled out from reference TRBV28 and TRBJ1-4, the complete variable domain reads DVKVTQSSRYLVKRTGEKVFLECVQDMDHENMFWYRQDPGLGLRLIYFSYDVKMKEKGDIPEGYSVSREKKERFSLILESASTNQTSMYLCASWSRAATNEKLFFGSGTQLSVL.

The rearrangement joins TRBV28 to TRBJ1-2; D possibly corresponds to TRBD1 (6 bases). In germline, CDR1 is MDHEN, CDR2 SYDVKM. CDR3 size: 14 residues. V lost 6 bases to trimming and J lost 4 bases, with 15 bases between them. CDR3 DNA sequence: TGTGCCAGCAGCCCTATGGGACAACCCTATGGCTACACCTTC. Protein sequence: CASSPMGQPYGYTF.

This chain connects TRBV27 to TRBJ1-1, with 9 nucleotides matching TRBD1. V trimming: 6 bases; J trimming: 0 bases; junction bases outside the gene matches: 2. This CDR3 comprises 14 residues. Germline V gene lookup returns CDR1 MNHEY and CDR2 SMNVEV (reference sequence). DNA of the CDR3: TGTGCCAGCAGACAGGGGGCCGTGAACACTGAAGCTTTCTTT. The encoded protein is CASRQGAVNTEAFF.

This clone was observed a few times. This chain uses TRBV5-1 with TRBJ1-2, with TRBD1 matching over 7 bases. The CDR3 runs 14 residues. Trimming cost V 2 bases and J 6 bases; bases outside gene matches: 7. The germline gives CDR1 SGHRS, CDR2 YFSETQ. CDR3 region: CASSLSDRVNGYTF. CDR3 DNA: TGCGCCAGCAGCTTATCCGACAGGGTAAATGGCTACACCTTC.

J is TRBJ2-1 and V is TRBV15, with TRBD1 identical over 8 bases. V gave up 0 bases and J gave up 7 bases; unmatched junction bases: 5. CDR1 LNHNV and CDR2 YYDKDF come from the germline V gene (reference sequence). The length of the CDR3 is 15 residues. The CDR3 coding sequence is TGTGCCACCAGCAGAGATCGCAGGGGGCAAAATGAGCAGTTCTTC. Translating gives CATSRDRRGQNEQFF.

The rearrangement uses TRBV20-1 and TRBJ2-7; 10 bases are a match to TRBD1. J was trimmed by 12 bases and V by 5 bases; bases with no gene match: 7. The germline CDR1 and CDR2 sequences are DFQATT and SNEGSKA (reference sequence). The CDR3 runs to 11 residues. CDR3 DNA: TGCAGTGCTCGGGACAGGGGAATTTGGTACTTC. Its protein product is CSARDRGIWYF.

This CDR3 is CAWKGQDNTGELFF. In DNA, the CDR3 is TGTGCCTGGAAGGGACAAGACAACACCGGGGAGCTGTTTTTT. The V and J genes are TRBV30 and TRBJ2-2, with a tentative D call TRBD1 (6 bases). The CDR3 runs to 14 residues. V lost 4 bases and J lost 2, with 11 bases in between. The germline CDR1 and CDR2 sequences are GTSNPN and SVGIG (reference sequence).

V and J are TRBV7-9 and TRBJ2-3; perhaps TRBD2 as D (5 bases). Germline-derived CDR1 and CDR2 are SEHNR and FQNEAQ (reference sequence). The CDR3 has 18 residues. Trimming cost V 5 bases and J 0 bases, with 21 bases left between them. The CDR3 here is CASSLIGVRVSSTDTQYF. DNA for the CDR3: TGTGCCAGCAGCCTTATTGGCGTGAGGGTCTCTAGCACAGATACGCAGTATTTT.

This chain connects TRBV30 to TRBJ1-6, with 9 bases identical to TRBD1. From germline, CDR1 is GTSNPN and CDR2 SVGIG (reference sequence). CDR3 length: 15 residues. V shed 0 bases, J shed 7 bases, and the junction held 4 bases outside the gene matches. The CDR3 spells CAWSVSGTGNSPLHF. Here the CDR3 DNA reads TGTGCCTGGAGTGTTTCAGGGACAGGGAATTCACCCCTCCACTTT.

The chain is built from TRBV7-3 and TRBJ2-1, with 7 bases that match TRBD2. CDR1 is SGHTA and CDR2 is FQGTGA in the germline V gene. V gave up 5 bases and J gave up 4 bases; unmatched junction bases: 11. The CDR3 runs to 16 residues. CDR3 sequence (DNA): TGTGCCAGCAGCCTCCAGGCGGGAGTAAGGTACAATGAGCAGTTCTTC. It encodes CASSLQAGVRYNEQFF.

The V gene is TRBV6-5, the J gene TRBJ1-1; D not resolved. V was pared by 5 bases and J by 9 bases, with 16 bases between. In germline, CDR1 is MNHEY, CDR2 SVGAGI. The CDR3 length is 13 residues. CDR3 in amino acids: CASSRLPAGKAFF. The CDR3 DNA sequence: TGTGCCAGCAGTCGCCTCCCGGCAGGCAAAGCTTTCTTT.